The rows below give T cell receptor beta chains drawn from one sample of a study of regulatory T cells in long-lasting Graves disease. TCRdb reprocessed the multiplex PCR reads via MiXCR and lists one record per CDR3 protein. The top ten hold around 30% of the sample, which has around 400,000 distinct CDR3 sequences, less than 30% seen once. This sample comprised peripheral blood mononuclear cells (PBMCs), obtained when the disease was refractory, from a patient treated with antithyroid drugs. The receptors derive from a woman in her forties with Graves disease. Both conserved end residues are part of each CDR3.

TRBJ1-2 | TRBV3-1 | CASSQGGRNYGYTF
TRBJ2-2 | TRBV6-4 | CASLIGNTGELFF
TRBJ2-7 | TRBV5-1 | CASSFTGENYEQYF
TRBJ2-1 | TRBV6-1 | CASSHGLRLVNEQFF
TRBJ2-5 | TRBV28 | CASSFPLGQETQYF
. | TRBV6-5 | CASSYGTTSGAYNEQFF
TRBJ1-6 | TRBV7-9 | CASSYDGAVSPLHF
TRBJ2-1 | TRBV7-3 | CASSLTPLGTCGSYNEQFF
TRBJ1-5 | TRBV28 | CASTIGGGNQPQHF
TRBJ2-2 | TRBV20-1 | CSADLAGANTGELFF
TRBJ1-6 | TRBV10-3 | CAITAGRALGSPLHF
TRBJ1-2 | TRBV30 | CAWSDEKSIYGYTF
TRBJ1-6 | TRBV28 | CASRAGTDYNSPLHF
TRBJ2-6 | TRBV28 | CASSLYRGAQGANVLTF
TRBJ2-7 | TRBV6-5 | CASSYIQKSDEQYF
TRBJ2-1 | TRBV7-3 | CASSPLGLAGYNEQFF
TRBJ2-5 | TRBV12-5 | CASGLSGTSGRRGETQYF
TRBJ2-5 | TRBV6-2/TRBV6-3 | CASSSLGGGPETQYF
TRBJ2-7 | TRBV3-1 | CASSQGLQSYEQYF
TRBJ2-7 | TRBV12-3/TRBV12-4 | CASSHGQRYEQYF
TRBJ1-5 | TRBV6-5 | CASSYGQYSNQPQHF
TRBJ1-2 | TRBV2 | CASSHGPENNYGYTF
TRBJ1-1 | TRBV3-1 | CASSQRDSGHEAFF
TRBJ1-2 | TRBV9 | CASSVGRDYGYTF
TRBJ1-5 | TRBV24-1 | CATSDGPEVPQHF
TRBJ2-5 | TRBV20-1 | CSARGQGGGETQYF
TRBJ2-7 | TRBV25-1 | CASQHRGEQYF
TRBJ2-7 | TRBV28 | CASSPSDTSYEQYF
TRBJ2-5 | TRBV5-6 | CASSSPLETQYF
TRBJ2-1 | TRBV19 | CASSTRLAVYNEQFF
TRBJ1-2 | TRBV6-9 | CASSYLDRGGYYGYTF
TRBJ2-2 | TRBV10-3 | CAISERLGSGELFF
TRBJ2-7 | TRBV4-1 | CASSLRETYEQYF
TRBJ2-1 | TRBV20-1 | CSARVAGVMYNEQFF
TRBJ2-5 | TRBV5-1 | CASSIMTGPSFNEETQYF
TRBJ2-7 | TRBV18 | CASSEVRGSYEQYF
TRBJ1-1 | TRBV2 | CASSLPPAVNTEAFF
TRBJ2-3 | TRBV28 | CASSVAGGLSTDTQYF
TRBJ2-7 | TRBV28 | CASSHPTGGYEQYF
TRBJ1-1 | TRBV29-1 | CSDGTGENTEAFF
TRBJ1-1 | TRBV10-2 | CASRFKGRRHNTEAFF
TRBJ1-3 | TRBV5-1 | CASTPGTGLSGNTIYF
TRBJ2-2 | TRBV20-1 | CSASPSSGKAGELFF
TRBJ1-3 | TRBV20-1 | CSARRQGAGNTIYF
TRBJ1-2 | TRBV24-1 | CATSSSYGYTF
TRBJ2-2 | TRBV29-1 | CSVASGFTGELFF
TRBJ2-5 | TRBV20-1 | CSAPMDTTTQETQYF
TRBJ1-5 | TRBV6-1 | CASSNTGFQPQHF
TRBJ2-3 | TRBV6-6 | CASSYGVAGGADTQYF
TRBJ1-2 | TRBV28 | CASSFRGSFNYGYTF
TRBJ1-2 | TRBV29-1 | CSDKDPDGGYTF
TRBJ1-1 | TRBV12-3/TRBV12-4 | CASSFGRGRETEAFF